This TCR beta chain was identified in a study of T cells after yellow fever vaccination. Trimming took off 6 bases at V and 0 bases at J, with 10 bases between the two ends. The CDR3 runs to 14 residues. Germline lookup yields CDR1 MNHNS and CDR2 SASEGT. TCRdb recomputed calls from the 5' RACE reads with MiXCR, one row per CDR3 protein. Of a few hundred thousand distinct CDR3 sequences in the sample, about 15% were seen once. Sample: PBMCs, taken about 5 days after the first yellow fever vaccination. V and J are TRBV6-1 and TRBJ2-3, with D unresolved. This clonotype was sampled from a man aged 18 to 29 who received the YFV17D yellow fever vaccine. The CDR3 region is CASRPGYSTDTQYF. Here the CDR3 DNA reads TGTGCCAGCAGGCCGGGTTATAGCACAGATACGCAGTATTTT.